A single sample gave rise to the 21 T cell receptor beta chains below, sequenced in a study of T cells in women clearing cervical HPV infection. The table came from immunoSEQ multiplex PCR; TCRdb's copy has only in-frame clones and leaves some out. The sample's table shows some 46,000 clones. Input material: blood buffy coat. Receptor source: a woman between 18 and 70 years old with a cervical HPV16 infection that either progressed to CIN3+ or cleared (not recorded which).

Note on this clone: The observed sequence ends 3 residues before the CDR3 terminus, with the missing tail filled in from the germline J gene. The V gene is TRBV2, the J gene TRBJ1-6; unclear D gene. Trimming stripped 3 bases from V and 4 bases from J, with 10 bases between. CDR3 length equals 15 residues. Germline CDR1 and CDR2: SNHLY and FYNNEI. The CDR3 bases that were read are TGTGCCAGCAGTGAGGCAGGCCAATATAATTCACCC. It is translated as CASSEAGQYNSP. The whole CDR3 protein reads CASSEAGQYNSPLHF.

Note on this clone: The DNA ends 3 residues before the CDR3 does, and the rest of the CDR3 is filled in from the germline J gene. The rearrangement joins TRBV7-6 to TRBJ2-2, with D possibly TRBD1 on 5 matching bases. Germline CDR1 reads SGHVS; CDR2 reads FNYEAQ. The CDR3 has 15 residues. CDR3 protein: CASSLSHSGANVLFF. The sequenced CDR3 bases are TGTGCCAGCAGCTTAAGCCACTCTGGGGCCAACGTG.

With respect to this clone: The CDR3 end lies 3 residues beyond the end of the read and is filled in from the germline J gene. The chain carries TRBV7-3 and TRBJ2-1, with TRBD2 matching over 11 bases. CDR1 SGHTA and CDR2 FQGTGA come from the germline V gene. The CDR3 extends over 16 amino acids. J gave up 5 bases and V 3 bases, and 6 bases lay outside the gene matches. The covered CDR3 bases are TGTGCCAGCAGCTTTCCGACTAGCGGGACTAACAATGAG. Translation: CASSFPTSGTNNE. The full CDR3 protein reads CASSFPTSGTNNEQFF.

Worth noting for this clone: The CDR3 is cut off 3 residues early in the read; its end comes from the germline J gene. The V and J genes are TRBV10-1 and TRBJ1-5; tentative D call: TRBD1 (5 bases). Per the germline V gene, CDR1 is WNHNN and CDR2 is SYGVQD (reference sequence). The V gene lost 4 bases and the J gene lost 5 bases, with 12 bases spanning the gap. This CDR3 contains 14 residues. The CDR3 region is CASSGGTPDQPQHF. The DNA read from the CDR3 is TGCGCCAGCAGTGGGGGGACTCCCGATCAGCCC.

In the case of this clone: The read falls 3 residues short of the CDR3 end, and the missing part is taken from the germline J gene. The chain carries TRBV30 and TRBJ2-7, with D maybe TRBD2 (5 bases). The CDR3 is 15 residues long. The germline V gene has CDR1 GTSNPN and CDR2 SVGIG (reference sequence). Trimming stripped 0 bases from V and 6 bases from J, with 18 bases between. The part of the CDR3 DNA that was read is TGTGCCTGGAGTGTAAGGCGGGCAGAGGAAGGCGAG. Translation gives CAWSVRRAEEGE. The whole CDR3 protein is CAWSVRRAEEGEQYF.

CDR3 DNA (partial): TGTGCCAGCAGCTTACTCGGGACAGAACAAAACGAG. Encoded protein: CASSLLGTEQNE. The entire CDR3 sequence reads CASSLLGTEQNEQYF. The chain couples TRBV7-9 to TRBJ2-7; 7 nucleotides align to TRBD1. The observed sequence ends 3 residues before the CDR3 terminus, with the missing tail filled in from the germline J gene. Germline V gene sequence: CDR1 SEHNR, CDR2 FQNEAQ (reference sequence). The length of the CDR3 is 15 residues. Trimming at V came to 2 bases and at J to 5 bases, leaving 9 bases not matched to a gene.

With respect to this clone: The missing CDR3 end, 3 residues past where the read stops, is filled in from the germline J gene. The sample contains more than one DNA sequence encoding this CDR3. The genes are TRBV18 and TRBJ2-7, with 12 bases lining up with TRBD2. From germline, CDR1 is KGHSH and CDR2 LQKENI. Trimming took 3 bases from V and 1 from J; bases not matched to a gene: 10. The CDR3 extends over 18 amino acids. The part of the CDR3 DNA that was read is TGTGCCAGCTCACCCCCCCTAGCGGGGGGGGATTTTTCCTACGAG. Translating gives CASSPPLAGGDFSYE. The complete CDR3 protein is CASSPPLAGGDFSYEQYF.

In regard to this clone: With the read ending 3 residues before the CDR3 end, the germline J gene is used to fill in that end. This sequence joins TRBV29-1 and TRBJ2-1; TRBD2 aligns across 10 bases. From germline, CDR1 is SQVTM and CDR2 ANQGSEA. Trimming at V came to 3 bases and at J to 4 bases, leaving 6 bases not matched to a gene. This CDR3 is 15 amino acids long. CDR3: CSVDPGTSAYNEQFF. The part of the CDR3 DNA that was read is TGCAGCGTTGACCCCGGGACTAGCGCTTACAATGAG.

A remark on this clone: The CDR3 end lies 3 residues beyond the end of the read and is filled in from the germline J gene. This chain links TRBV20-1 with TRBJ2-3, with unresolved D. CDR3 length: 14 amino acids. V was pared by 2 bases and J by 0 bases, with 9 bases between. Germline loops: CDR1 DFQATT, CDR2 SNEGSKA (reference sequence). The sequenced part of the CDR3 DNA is TGCAGTGCTAGACAGGATTTTAGCACAGATACG. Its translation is CSARQDFSTDT. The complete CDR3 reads CSARQDFSTDTQYF.

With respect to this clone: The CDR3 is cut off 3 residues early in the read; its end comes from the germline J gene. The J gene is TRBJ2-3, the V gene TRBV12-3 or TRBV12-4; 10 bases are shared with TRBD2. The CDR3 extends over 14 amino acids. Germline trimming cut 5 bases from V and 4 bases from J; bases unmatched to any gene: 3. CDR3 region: CASSPSGGSDTQYF. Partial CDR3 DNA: TGTGCCAGCAGTCCTAGCGGGGGCTCAGATACG.

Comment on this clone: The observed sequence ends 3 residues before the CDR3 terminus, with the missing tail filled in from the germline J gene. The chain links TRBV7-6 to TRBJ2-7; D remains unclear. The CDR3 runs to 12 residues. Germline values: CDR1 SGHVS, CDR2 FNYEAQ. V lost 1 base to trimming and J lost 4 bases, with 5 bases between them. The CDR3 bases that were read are TGTGCCAGCAGCTTAGTAGCATACGAG. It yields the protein CASSLVAYE. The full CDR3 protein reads CASSLVAYEQYF.

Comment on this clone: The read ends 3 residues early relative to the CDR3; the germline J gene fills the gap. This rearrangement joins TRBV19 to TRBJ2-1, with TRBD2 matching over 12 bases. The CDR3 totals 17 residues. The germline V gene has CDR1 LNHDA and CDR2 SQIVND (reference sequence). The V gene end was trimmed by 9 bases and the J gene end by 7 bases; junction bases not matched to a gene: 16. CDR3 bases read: TGTGCCAGCCGATATGGACCACTAGCGGGGGGCCAGAATGAG. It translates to CASRYGPLAGGQNE. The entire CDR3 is CASRYGPLAGGQNEQFF.

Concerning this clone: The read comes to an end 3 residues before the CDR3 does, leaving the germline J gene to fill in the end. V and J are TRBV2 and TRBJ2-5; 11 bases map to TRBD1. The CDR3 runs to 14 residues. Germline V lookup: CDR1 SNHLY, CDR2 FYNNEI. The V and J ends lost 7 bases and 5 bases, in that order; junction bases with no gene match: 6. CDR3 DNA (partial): TGTGCCAGCACTGGGGACAGGGGGTCTGAGACC. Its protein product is CASTGDRGSET. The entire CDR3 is CASTGDRGSETQYF.

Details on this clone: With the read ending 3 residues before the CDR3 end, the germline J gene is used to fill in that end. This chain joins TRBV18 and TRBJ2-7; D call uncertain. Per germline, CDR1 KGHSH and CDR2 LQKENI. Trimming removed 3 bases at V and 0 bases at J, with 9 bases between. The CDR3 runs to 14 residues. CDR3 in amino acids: CASSPAAGSYEQYF. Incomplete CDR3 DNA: TGTGCCAGCTCACCTGCGGCCGGCTCCTACGAG.

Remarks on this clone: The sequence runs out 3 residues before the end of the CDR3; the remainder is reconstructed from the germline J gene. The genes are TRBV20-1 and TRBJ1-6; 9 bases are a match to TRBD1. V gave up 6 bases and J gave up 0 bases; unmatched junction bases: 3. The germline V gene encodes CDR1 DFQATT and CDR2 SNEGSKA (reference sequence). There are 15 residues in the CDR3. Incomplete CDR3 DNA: TGCAGTGCCAGACAGGGGGGCTCCTATAATTCACCC. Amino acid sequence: CSARQGGSYNSP. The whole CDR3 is CSARQGGSYNSPLHF.

CDR3 sequence: CASSLDINYGYTF. Partial CDR3 DNA: TGTGCCAGCAGCTTAGACATCAACTATGGC. V and J are TRBV7-8 and TRBJ1-2; D unresolved. The read ends 3 residues before the CDR3 terminus; that terminus is restored from the germline J gene. The CDR3 is 13 amino acids. The germline gives CDR1 SGHVS, CDR2 FQNEAQ. The V gene lost 1 base and the J gene lost 2 bases, with 5 bases spanning the gap.

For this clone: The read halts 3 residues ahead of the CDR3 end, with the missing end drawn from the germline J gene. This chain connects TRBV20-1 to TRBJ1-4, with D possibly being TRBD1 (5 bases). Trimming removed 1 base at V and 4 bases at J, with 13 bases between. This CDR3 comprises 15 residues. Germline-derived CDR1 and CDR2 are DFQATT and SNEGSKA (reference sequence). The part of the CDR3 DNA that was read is TGCAGTGCTAGAGCCCGGACACTAAATAATGAAAAA. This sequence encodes CSARARTLNNEK. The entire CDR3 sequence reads CSARARTLNNEKLFF.

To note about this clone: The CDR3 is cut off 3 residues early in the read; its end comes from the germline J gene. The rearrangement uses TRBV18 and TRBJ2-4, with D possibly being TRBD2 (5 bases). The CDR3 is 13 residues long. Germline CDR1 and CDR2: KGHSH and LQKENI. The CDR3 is CASSPEGDYGQYF. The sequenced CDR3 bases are TGTGCCAGCTCACCGGAAGGAGACTATGGT.

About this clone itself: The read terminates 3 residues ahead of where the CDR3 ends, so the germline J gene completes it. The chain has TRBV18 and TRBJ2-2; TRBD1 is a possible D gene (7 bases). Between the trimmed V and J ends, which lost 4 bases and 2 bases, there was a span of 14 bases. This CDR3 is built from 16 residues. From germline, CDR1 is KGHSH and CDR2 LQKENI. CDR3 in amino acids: CASSHAGQTNTGELFF. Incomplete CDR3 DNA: TGTGCCAGCTCACACGCGGGACAGACAAACACCGGGGAG.

The CDR3 DNA, read in part, is TGTGCCAGCTCACCGAGCGGAGCGGGCCGCAGGGGGAACTATGGC. Residues: CASSPSGAGRRGNYG. The whole CDR3 sequence reads CASSPSGAGRRGNYGYTF. The V and J genes are TRBV18 and TRBJ1-2, with 7 nucleotides matching TRBD1. With the read ending 3 residues before the CDR3 end, the germline J gene is used to fill in that end. Germline CDR1 KGHSH, CDR2 LQKENI. The CDR3 is 18 amino acids. The V segment lost 3 bases and the J segment 2 bases; nucleotides outside the gene matches: 15. The entire variable domain, with the rest obtained from reference TRBV18 and TRBJ1-2, is as follows: NAGVMQNPRHLVRRRGQEARLRCSPMKGHSHVYWYRQLPEEGLKFMVYLQKENIIDESGMPKERFSAEFPKEGPSILRIQQVVRGDSAAYFCASSPSGAGRRGNYGYTFGSGTRLTVV.

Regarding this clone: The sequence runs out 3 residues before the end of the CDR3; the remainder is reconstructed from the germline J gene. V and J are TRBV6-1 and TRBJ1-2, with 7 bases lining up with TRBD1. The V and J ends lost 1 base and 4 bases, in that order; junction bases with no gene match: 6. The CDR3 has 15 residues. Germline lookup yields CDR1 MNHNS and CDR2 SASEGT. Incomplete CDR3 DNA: TGTGCCAGCAGTGAAGACAGGGGTGTGGTCTATGGC. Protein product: CASSEDRGVVYG. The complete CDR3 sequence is CASSEDRGVVYGYTF.